The T cell receptor (beta chain) under discussion was sequenced for a study of T-cell reconstitution after alpha-beta-depleted transplantation in children. Whole-study findings and limits: Expanded clones from the graft, numbering several hundred, reportedly supplied alpha-beta T cells about two months after transplant. Most T-cell counts and diversity one year after the transplant came from T cells that were newly produced. The study traced high day-60 TCRbeta diversity in some patients to surviving recipient T cells and thymic progenitors.

Losses at the gene ends were 5 bases for V and 2 bases for J; bases not matched to a gene: 3. The length of the CDR3 is 14 residues. There are many counts of this clonotype. Its antigen remains unknown. It was with unique molecular identifiers that the TCRbeta library was prepared. TCRdb used MiXCR to reprocess the PCR reads, holding one entry per CDR3 protein. This table holds 670,000 or so distinct CDR3 sequences, around 13% found once. The clonotype originates from a girl aged 2-9 years with congenital amegakaryocytic thrombocytopenia, due to receive a stem cell transplant. This sample comprised PBMCs, obtained before TCRalphabeta/CD19-depleted stem cell transplant. The chain links TRBV12-3 or TRBV12-4 to TRBJ1-5, with 7 bases matching TRBD1. DNA of the CDR3: TGTGCCAGCAGTCCTGACAGGGGCAATCAGCCCCAGCATTTT. This codes for CASSPDRGNQPQHF.